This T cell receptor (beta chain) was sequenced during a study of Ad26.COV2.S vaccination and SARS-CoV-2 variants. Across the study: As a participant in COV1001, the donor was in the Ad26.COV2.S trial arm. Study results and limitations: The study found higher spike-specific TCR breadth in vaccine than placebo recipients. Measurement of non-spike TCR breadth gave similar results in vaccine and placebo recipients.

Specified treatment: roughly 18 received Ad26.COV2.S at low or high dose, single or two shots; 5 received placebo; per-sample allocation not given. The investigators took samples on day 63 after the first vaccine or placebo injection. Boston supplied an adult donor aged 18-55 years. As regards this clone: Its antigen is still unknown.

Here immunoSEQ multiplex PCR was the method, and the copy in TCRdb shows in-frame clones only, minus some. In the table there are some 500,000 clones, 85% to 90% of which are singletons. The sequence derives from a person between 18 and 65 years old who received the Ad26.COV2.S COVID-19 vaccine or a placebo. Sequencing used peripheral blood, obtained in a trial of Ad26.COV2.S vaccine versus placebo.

CDR3 bases: TGTGCCAGCAGCTCAGCCGGTTCTAGCGGAATCAATGAGCAGTTCTTC. Translation: CASSSAGSSGINEQFF. The rearrangement links TRBV9 to TRBJ2-1, with TRBD2 identical over 7 bases. This CDR3 has 16 amino acids. The germline gives CDR1 SGDLS, CDR2 YYNGEE. V lost 4 bases to trimming and J lost 6 bases; unmatched junction nucleotides: 13.